This T cell receptor beta chain was documented in a study of blood T cell repertoires in COVID-19. The method was immunoSEQ multiplex PCR; TCRdb's version includes in-frame clones alone and lacks a portion of them. Of roughly 250,000 clones listed, roughly nine tenths were seen once; the top ten hold about 2.2%. Germline lookup yields CDR1 SNHLY and CDR2 FYNNEI. The CDR3 loop spans 13 amino acids. The germline V and J ends were trimmed by 1 base and 4 bases, with 7 bases remaining between them. A single count supports this clone. Sequenced: PBMCs or T cells enriched from blood (not recorded which). This chain uses TRBV2 with TRBJ1-2; D unresolved. The sequence derives from a woman younger than 30 who had recovered from COVID-19. CDR3 sequence reads: CASSEEEGYGYTF. The CDR3 bases are TGTGCCAGCAGTGAAGAGGAGGGCTATGGCTACACCTTC.